This T cell receptor beta chain was identified during a study of T cells in Graves' hyperthyroidism and ophthalmopathy. As for the study in general: Pretreatment peripheral blood was obtained at initial diagnosis.

There are 11 residues in the CDR3. V was clipped by 6 bases and J by 4 bases, with 7 bases between them. The germline V gene encodes CDR1 MNHNS and CDR2 SASEGT. Participants, patients aged 18 to 65, had newly diagnosed hyperthyroidism with a duration under 2 months. RNA transcripts provided the source from which TCR beta CDR3 regions were amplified. A set of HTBI primers served as the primers for a first-round RT-PCR of the TCR CDR3. TCRdb reprocessed the multiplex PCR reads via MiXCR and lists one record per CDR3 protein. The table has under 300,000 distinct CDR3 sequences, about 15% seen once. This clonotype was seen at least ten times.

The chain employs TRBV6-1 and TRBJ2-7; D not resolved. The clonotype originates from a woman aged 35 to 49 with Graves' hyperthyroidism that later progressed to Graves' ophthalmopathy. Sequencing was carried out using blood. In DNA form, the CDR3 reads TGTGCCAGCAGCATTTTGTACGAGCAGTACTTC. Translated, it gives CASSILYEQYF.